These 4 T cell receptor beta chains were sequenced from one sample in a study of blood T cell repertoires in COVID-19. Clones were sequenced by immunoSEQ multiplex PCR, and TCRdb holds only the in-frame ones, with some missing. In the table there are 250,000 to 350,000 clones, about 85% of which are singletons. The sample taken for sequencing was peripheral blood. Receptors were obtained from a human donor with COVID-19, enrolled during active disease. The donor label of this sample is uncertain.

Here the CDR3 reads CASSYSIEHMNTEAFF. DNA for the CDR3: TGTGCCAGCAGTTACTCGATCGAACATATGAACACTGAAGCTTTCTTT. The gene calls are TRBV6-2 or TRBV6-3 and TRBJ1-1, with unresolved D. The CDR3 totals 16 residues. Per the germline V gene, CDR1 is MNHEY and CDR2 is SVGEGT. V was shortened by 0 bases and J by 0 bases, with 11 bases between the two germline ends.

The chain uses TRBV10-3 and TRBJ2-3, with 7 bases that match TRBD2. CDR1 and CDR2 (germline): ENHRY, SYGVKD. The length of the CDR3 is 14 residues. With V trimmed by 6 bases and J by 0 bases, 3 bases remained unmatched. The CDR3 bases are TGTGCCATCAGAACACTAGCGAGCACAGATACGCAGTATTTT. Its translation: CAIRTLASTDTQYF.

The V call is TRBV7-3, the J call TRBJ1-1; possibly TRBD1 for D (6 bases). The CDR3 consists of 13 residues. Germline CDR1 and CDR2: SGHTA and FQGTGA. Trimming removed 4 bases at V and 1 base at J, with 7 bases between. The chain's CDR3 is CASSSDRNTEAFF. CDR3 nucleotides: TGTGCCAGCAGCTCGGACAGGAACACTGAAGCTTTCTTT.

V is TRBV6-1 and J is TRBJ2-1, with 8 positions matching TRBD2. Germline V gene lookup returns CDR1 MNHNS and CDR2 SASEGT. This CDR3 comprises 11 residues. The V segment lost 2 bases and the J segment 16 bases; nucleotides outside the gene matches: 4. The CDR3 reads CASSELSGGFF. The CDR3 coding sequence is TGTGCCAGCAGTGAACTAAGCGGGGGATTCTTC.